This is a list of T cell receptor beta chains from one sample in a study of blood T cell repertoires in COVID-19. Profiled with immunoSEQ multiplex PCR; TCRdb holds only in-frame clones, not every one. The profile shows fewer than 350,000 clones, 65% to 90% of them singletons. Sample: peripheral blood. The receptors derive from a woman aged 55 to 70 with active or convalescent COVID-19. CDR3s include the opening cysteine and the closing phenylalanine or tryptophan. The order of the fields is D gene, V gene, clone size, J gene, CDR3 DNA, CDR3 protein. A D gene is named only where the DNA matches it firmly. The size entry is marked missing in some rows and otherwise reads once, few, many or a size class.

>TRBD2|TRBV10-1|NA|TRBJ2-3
TGCGCCAGCAGTGACGGGGCGGGGGGGAACAGAGATACGCAGTATTTT
CASSDGAGGNRDTQYF
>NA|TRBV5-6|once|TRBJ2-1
TGTGCCAGCAGACGATACAGGGCCTTGAGAGTTTACGATGAGCAGTTCTTC
CASRRYRALRVYDEQFF
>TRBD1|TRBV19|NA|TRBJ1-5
TGTGCCAGTAGTGACAGGGGGCCGCATCAGCCCCAGCATTTT
CASSDRGPHQPQHF
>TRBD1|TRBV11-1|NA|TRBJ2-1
TGTGCCAGCACGCTTTGGACAGGGGGCGAATCGAATGAGCAGTTCTTC
CASTLWTGGESNEQFF
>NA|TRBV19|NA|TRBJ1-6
TGTGCCAGTAGTATGCCCTGGGACATTTCGACCCAAACCCTCCACTTT
CASSMPWDISTQTLHF
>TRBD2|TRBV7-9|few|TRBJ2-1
TGTGCCAGCAGCTTATTCGCTAGCGGGGTGAAGAATGAGCAGTTCTTC
CASSLFASGVKNEQFF
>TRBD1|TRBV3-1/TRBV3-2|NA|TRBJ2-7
TGTGCCAGCACCCCTGGACAGGGGGCCTACGAGCAGTACTTC
CASTPGQGAYEQYF
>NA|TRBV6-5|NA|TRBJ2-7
TGTGCCAGCAGTTACTCGAGTAGGGGGGGTTCCGAGCAGTACTTC
CASSYSSRGGSEQYF
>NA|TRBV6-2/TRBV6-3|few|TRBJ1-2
TGTGCCAGCAGTTACCGTCCCGGAGGCTCTGGCTACACCTTC
CASSYRPGGSGYTF
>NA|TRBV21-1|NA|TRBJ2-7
TGTGCCAGCAGCAAAGAAGGGCTGGGGCGCGTGTCGGGACAGGGGGCGCCAGAGCAGTACTTC
CASSKEGLGRVSGQGAPEQYF
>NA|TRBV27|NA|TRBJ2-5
TGTGCCAGCAGTTGGGGGGGCAAGCGGGAGACCCAGTACTTC
CASSWGGKRETQYF
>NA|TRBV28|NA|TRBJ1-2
TGTGCCAGCAGTTTACAGGGGTATGGCTACACCTTC
CASSLQGYGYTF
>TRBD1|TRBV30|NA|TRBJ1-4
TGTGCCTGGTTACAGGGGGCTGGGGAAAAACTGTTTTTT
CAWLQGAGEKLFF
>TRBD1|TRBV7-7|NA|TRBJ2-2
TGTGCCAGCAGCCTCGACAGGGGGCGAACCGGGGAGCTGTTTTTT
CASSLDRGRTGELFF
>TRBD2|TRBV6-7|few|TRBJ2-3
TGTGCCAGCAGTTACTACCGACTAGCGGGGATTTCCACAGATACGCAGTATTTT
CASSYYRLAGISTDTQYF
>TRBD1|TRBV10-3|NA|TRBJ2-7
TGTGCCATCAGCGAATTACAGGGGGCAATCTACGAGCAGTACTTC
CAISELQGAIYEQYF
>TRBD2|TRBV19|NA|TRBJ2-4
TGTGCCAGTAGCCCGGGGGGTGGGGAGGCCAAAAACATTCAGTACTTC
CASSPGGGEAKNIQYF
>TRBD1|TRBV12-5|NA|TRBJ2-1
TGTGCTAGTGGTCAAAACAGGGGTGCGTTCTTC
CASGQNRGAFF
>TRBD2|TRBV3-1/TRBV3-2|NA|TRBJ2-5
TGTGCCAGCAGCCCCCGTCTAGCGGGGGAAGAGACCCAGTACTTC
CASSPRLAGEETQYF
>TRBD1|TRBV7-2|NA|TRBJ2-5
TGTGCCAGCAGCCCTCAGACAGGGGAAGGTACAGAGACCCAGTACTTC
CASSPQTGEGTETQYF
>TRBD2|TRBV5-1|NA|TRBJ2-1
TGCGCCAGCAACTCCGCGGGGGGCCGGCACAATGAGCAGTTCTTC
CASNSAGGRHNEQFF
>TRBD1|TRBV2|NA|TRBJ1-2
TGTGCCAGATGGGACAGGGTCAACTATGGCTACACCTTC
CARWDRVNYGYTF
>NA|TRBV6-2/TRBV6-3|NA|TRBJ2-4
TGTGCCAGCAGTTACACCGACCCGACTCACGCCAAAAACATTCAGTACTTC
CASSYTDPTHAKNIQYF
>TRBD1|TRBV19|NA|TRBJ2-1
TGTGCCAGTAGTAGAGGACAGGGGGACCCCTTAAGCTCCTACAATGAGCAGTTCTTC
CASSRGQGDPLSSYNEQFF
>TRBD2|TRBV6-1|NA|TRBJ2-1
TGTGCCAGCAGTGAAGCGCTTCGACTAGCCCCGCACAATGAGCAGTTCTTC
CASSEALRLAPHNEQFF
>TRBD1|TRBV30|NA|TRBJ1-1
TGTGCCTACCGCCCGGGACAGATAACCAACACTGAAGCTTTCTTT
CAYRPGQITNTEAFF
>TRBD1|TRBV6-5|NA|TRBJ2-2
TGTGCCAGCAGACTCAGGGGGATAACCGGGGAGCTGTTTTTT
CASRLRGITGELFF
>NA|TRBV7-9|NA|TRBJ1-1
TGTGCCAGCAGTTTCCAACAGAACACTGAAGCTTTCTTT
CASSFQQNTEAFF
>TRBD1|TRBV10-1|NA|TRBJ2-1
TGCGCCAGCAGTGAGGGAACAGGGGCCTACAATGAGCAGTTCTTC
CASSEGTGAYNEQFF
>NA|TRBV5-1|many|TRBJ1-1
TGCGCCAGCAGCTCCAGGGCCTCGTTTCGGCTGAACACTGAAGCTTTCTTT
CASSSRASFRLNTEAFF
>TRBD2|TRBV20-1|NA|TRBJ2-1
TGCAAGACCTCGGGGGGCAATGAGCAGTTCTTC
CKTSGGNEQFF
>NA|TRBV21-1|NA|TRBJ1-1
TGTGCCAGCAGCAAATGGCGGATGAACACTGAAGCTTTCTTT
CASSKWRMNTEAFF
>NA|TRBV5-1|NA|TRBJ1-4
TGCGCCAGCAGCTTGGGGAACAGGGTGGGCGAAAAACTGTTTTTT
CASSLGNRVGEKLFF
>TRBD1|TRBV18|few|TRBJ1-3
TGTGCCAGCTCACCGAGTCCTCAGGGGGCTAGTGGAAACACCATATATTTT
CASSPSPQGASGNTIYF
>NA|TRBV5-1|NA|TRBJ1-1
TGCGCCAGCAGCCCCCGTGTGGGGCGGACGAAGAACACTGAAGCTTTCTTT
CASSPRVGRTKNTEAFF
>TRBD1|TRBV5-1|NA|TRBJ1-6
TGCGCCAGCAGCCTGACAGGGAGCTCCTATAATTCACCCCTCCACTTT
CASSLTGSSYNSPLHF
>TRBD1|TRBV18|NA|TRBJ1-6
TGTGCCAGCTCACCCCGGATGGACAGGGTGCCCTATAATTCACCCCTCCACTTT
CASSPRMDRVPYNSPLHF
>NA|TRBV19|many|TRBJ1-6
TGTGCCAGTAGTGACAGGCGGAATAATTCACCCCTCCACTTT
CASSDRRNNSPLHF
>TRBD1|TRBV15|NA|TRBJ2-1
TGTGCCACCAGCACCAACAGGGGCAATGAGCAGTTCTTC
CATSTNRGNEQFF
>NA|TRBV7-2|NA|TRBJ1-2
TGTGCCAGCAGCCCAAGTGGGGGGAACCTATTGAGTGGCTACACCTTC
CASSPSGGNLLSGYTF
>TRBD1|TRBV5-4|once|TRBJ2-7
TGTGCCAGCAGCAGGTTTAACCAGGGGGCGGGGGAGCAGTACTTC
CASSRFNQGAGEQYF
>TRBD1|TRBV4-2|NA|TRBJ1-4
TGTGCCAGCAGCCAGGTGTCTACAGGGGGCGGAGGGTCGGAAAAACTGTTTTTT
CASSQVSTGGGGSEKLFF
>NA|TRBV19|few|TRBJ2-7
TGTGCCACCTCCCAGGGGGGATCCTACGAGCAGTACTTC
CATSQGGSYEQYF
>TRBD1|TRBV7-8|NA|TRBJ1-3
TGTGCCAGCAGCCCGGACAGGCCTCCCTTCTCTGGAAACACCATATATTTT
CASSPDRPPFSGNTIYF
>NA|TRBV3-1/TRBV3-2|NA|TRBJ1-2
TGTGCCAGCAGCCAAGTGCCAGCGGATGGCTACACCTTC
CASSQVPADGYTF
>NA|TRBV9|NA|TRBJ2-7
TGTGCCAGCAGCCCCAGTCGGGGGGCAGGCTACGAGCAGTACTTC
CASSPSRGAGYEQYF
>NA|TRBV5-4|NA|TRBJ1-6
TGTGCCAGCAGCCCTGATTTTGCTAGCTCCTATAATTCACCCCTCCACTTT
CASSPDFASSYNSPLHF
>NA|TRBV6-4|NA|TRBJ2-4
TGTGCCAGCAGCGAACAGAATACAGCCAAAAACATTCAGTACTTC
CASSEQNTAKNIQYF
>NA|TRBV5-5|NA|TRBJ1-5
TGTGCCAGCAGCTTGGAACAATTCAATCAGCCCCAGCATTTT
CASSLEQFNQPQHF
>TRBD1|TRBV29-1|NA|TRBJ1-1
TGCAGCGTGAACAGGGGGCCGGACACTGAAGCTTTCTTT
CSVNRGPDTEAFF
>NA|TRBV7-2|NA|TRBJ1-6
TGTGCCAGCAGCTTCCCAGGGTCACCCCTCCACTTT
CASSFPGSPLHF
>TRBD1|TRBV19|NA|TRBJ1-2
TGTGCCAGTACCCCCGGGACAGCGGCTGGCTACACCTTC
CASTPGTAAGYTF
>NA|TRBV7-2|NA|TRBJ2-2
TGTGCCAGCAGCTTGAGTCGCGACACCGGGGAGCTGTTTTTT
CASSLSRDTGELFF
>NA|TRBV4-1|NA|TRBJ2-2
TGCGCCAGCAGCCAGGGACTGCCTGGAACCGGGGAGCTGTTTTTT
CASSQGLPGTGELFF
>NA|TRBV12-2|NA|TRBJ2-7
TGTGCAAGTCGCTTAGCGAACGGTCAGGACAGGGAGGGTAACGAGCAGTACTTC
CASRLANGQDREGNEQYF
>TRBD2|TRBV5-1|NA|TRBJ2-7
TGCGCCAGCAGCTTGGTTCCTAGCGGGGGGGGCACCTACTACGAGCAGTACTTC
CASSLVPSGGGTYYEQYF
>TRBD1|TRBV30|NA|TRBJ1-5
TGTGCCTGGAGTCCCGGACAGGGCGACTCGACCCAGCATTTT
CAWSPGQGDSTQHF
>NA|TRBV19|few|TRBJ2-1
TGTGCCAGTAGTATTGCGGGAAGACAAGCCTTGGGGGAGCAGTTCTTC
CASSIAGRQALGEQFF
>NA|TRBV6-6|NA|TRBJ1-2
TGTGCCAGCCAGTTGGCGGCAAGCTATGGCTACACCTTC
CASQLAASYGYTF
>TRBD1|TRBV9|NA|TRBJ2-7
TGTGCCAGCAGCGACGACAGGGGGCTTGGAAACGAGCAGTACTTC
CASSDDRGLGNEQYF